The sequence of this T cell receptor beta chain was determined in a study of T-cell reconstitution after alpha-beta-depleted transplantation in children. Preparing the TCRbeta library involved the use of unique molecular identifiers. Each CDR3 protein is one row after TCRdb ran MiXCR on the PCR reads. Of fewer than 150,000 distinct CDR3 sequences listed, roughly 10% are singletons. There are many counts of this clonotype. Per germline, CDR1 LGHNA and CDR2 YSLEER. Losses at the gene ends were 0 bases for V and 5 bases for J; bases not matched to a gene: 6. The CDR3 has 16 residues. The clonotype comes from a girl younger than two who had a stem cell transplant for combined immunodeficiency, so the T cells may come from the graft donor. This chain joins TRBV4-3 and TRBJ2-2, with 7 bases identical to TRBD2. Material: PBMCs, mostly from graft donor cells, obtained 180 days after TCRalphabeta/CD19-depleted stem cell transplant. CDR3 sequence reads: CASSQDDGGRTGELFF. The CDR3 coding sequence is TGCGCCAGCAGCCAAGATGACGGGGGGAGGACCGGGGAGCTGTTTTTT.